This is a list of T cell receptor beta chains from one sample in a study of T cells in Graves' hyperthyroidism and ophthalmopathy. MiXCR was run by TCRdb on the multiplex PCR reads, yielding one entry per CDR3 protein. The sample consists of hundreds of thousands of distinct CDR3 sequences, around 38% of them appearing once. Sequenced material: blood. The source is a man aged 18 to 30 with Graves' hyperthyroidism. The CDR3 runs from the conserved cysteine through the conserved F or W. A D gene is named only where the DNA matches it firmly. Only some rows state a clone size, as once, few, many or a class for expanded clones.

>-|-|TRBJ2-2|TRBV7-2
TGTGCCAGCAGCCAAGGGGGGGACAGGCGTGTCACCGGGGAGCTGTTTTTT
CASSQGGDRRVTGELFF
>-|-|TRBJ2-2|TRBV11-1
TGTGCCAGCAGTCAGCAACAAGACACCGGGGAGCTGTTTTTT
CASSQQQDTGELFF
>-|-|TRBJ2-2|TRBV4-3
TGCGCCAGCAGCCCTACCACGGCCGGATTCGGCGGGGAGCTGTTTTTT
CASSPTTAGFGGELFF
>TRBD2|few|TRBJ2-5|TRBV7-9
TGTGCCAGCAGCCCGCGGGGGGCCCAATTTGGGACCCAGTACTTC
CASSPRGAQFGTQYF
>-|many|TRBJ1-5|TRBV12-3/TRBV12-4
TGTGCCAGCAGTCCGACAGGACAGCCCCAGCATTTT
CASSPTGQPQHF
>-|few|TRBJ2-7|TRBV5-1
TGCGCCAGCAGCTCGACGACTGATCCCTACGAGCAGTACTTC
CASSSTTDPYEQYF
>TRBD2|many|TRBJ2-7|TRBV20-1
TGCAGTGCTAGGGGCGGGAGAAGGACCTACGAGCAGTACTTC
CSARGGRRTYEQYF
>-|-|TRBJ1-1|TRBV5-1
TGCGCCAGCAGCTCAGGACAGTTTGGGGTGAACACTGAAGCTTTCTTT
CASSSGQFGVNTEAFF
>-|few|TRBJ1-1|TRBV6-1
TGTGCCAGCAGTGAGACCGCCATTCAGGGGGAAGCTTTCTTT
CASSETAIQGEAFF
>-|-|TRBJ2-7|TRBV2
TGTGCCAGCAGAGAGAGCACGGACGACTCCTACGAGCAGTACTTC
CASRESTDDSYEQYF
>-|once|TRBJ2-5|TRBV5-6
TGTGCCAGCAGCCGCTTGGGGCCTCGAGAGACCCAGTACTTC
CASSRLGPRETQYF
>-|-|TRBJ1-2|TRBV7-9
TGTGCCAGCAGCGCCTCGGCCGGGGGGCAGGGCTACACCTTC
CASSASAGGQGYTF
>TRBD1|many|TRBJ2-7|TRBV29-1
TGCAGCGTTGGTGGGACAGGGTACCACGAGCAGTACTTC
CSVGGTGYHEQYF
>-|-|TRBJ1-2|TRBV29-1
TGCAGCGTTGTAGGCCTGGCCGGGGGCTACACCTTC
CSVVGLAGGYTF
>TRBD1|many|TRBJ1-1|TRBV2
TGTGCCAGCATAAGGGAGTCGGGACAGGGCAACACTGAAGCTTTCTTT
CASIRESGQGNTEAFF
>TRBD1|few|TRBJ2-7|TRBV7-2
TGTGCCAGCAGCTACGGGACAGCGATCGAGCAGTACTTC
CASSYGTAIEQYF
>TRBD2|few|TRBJ2-7|TRBV7-2
TGTGCCAGCAGTCAAACTAGCGGGAGTAACGAGCAGTACTTC
CASSQTSGSNEQYF
>-|few|TRBJ1-1|TRBV9
TGTGCCAGCAGCCCATCCCATGAGCAAGCTTTCTTT
CASSPSHEQAFF
>-|many|TRBJ1-1|TRBV5-5
TGTGCCAGCAGTCTAGGATGGATCGCTGAAGCTTTCTTT
CASSLGWIAEAFF
>-|few|TRBJ2-5|TRBV5-1
TGCGCCAGCAGCTTGGTAGGTTCAGCGGAAGAGACCCAGTACTTC
CASSLVGSAEETQYF
>TRBD1|many|TRBJ1-2|TRBV29-1
TGCAGCGTGACGGGACAGGGTAGTGGCTACACCTTC
CSVTGQGSGYTF
>-|few|TRBJ2-7|TRBV11-2
TGTGCCAGCAGTACCACTGGACACCACGAGCAGTACTTC
CASSTTGHHEQYF
>-|many|TRBJ2-7|TRBV20-1
TGCAGTGCTAGACGCCAGGAGACCGAGCAGTACTTC
CSARRQETEQYF
>-|few|TRBJ2-7|TRBV20-1
TGCAGTGCTAGGGCCATTGGTGGCTACGAGCAGTACTTC
CSARAIGGYEQYF
>-|few|TRBJ2-7|TRBV6-5
TGTGCCAGCAGTTACTCGACGGGGCGCGAGCAGTACTTC
CASSYSTGREQYF
>-|-|TRBJ2-7|TRBV7-2
TGCGCCAGCAGCCAACTCTTCCCCGGTGCCGAGCAGTACTTC
CASSQLFPGAEQYF
>TRBD2|many|TRBJ2-2|TRBV10-3
TGTGCCATCAGTGTGACTAGCGGAGGATCCGGGGAGCTGTTTTTT
CAISVTSGGSGELFF
>-|many|TRBJ1-1|TRBV10-2
TGCGCCAGCAGGATGGGGTCGAACACTGAAGCTTTCTTT
CASRMGSNTEAFF
>-|many|TRBJ2-2|TRBV24-1
TGTGCCACCAGTGATCGGGACACCGGGGAGCTGTTTTTT
CATSDRDTGELFF
>-|-|TRBJ2-7|TRBV7-2
TGTGCCAGCAGTTTTCGAGGGCCCGAGCAGTACTTC
CASSFRGPEQYF
>-|-|TRBJ1-1|TRBV14
TGTGCCAGCAGCCAAGAAGGATGGGGGCGCATCACTGAAGCTTTCTTT
CASSQEGWGRITEAFF
>-|-|TRBJ2-7|TRBV27
TGTGCCAGCACCGCGGGACAGTTCAACGAGCAGTACTTC
CASTAGQFNEQYF
>TRBD2|many|TRBJ2-5|TRBV24-1
TGTGCCACCAGTGACCGGCATACTAGCGATCGAGAGACCCAGTACTTC
CATSDRHTSDRETQYF
>-|-|TRBJ2-2|TRBV7-6
TGTGCCAGCAGCACAACAAAGACCGAGGGGCTGTTTTTT
CASSTTKTEGLFF
>-|many|TRBJ1-2|TRBV25-1
TGTGCCAGCAGTGAAGGGGGGGGGCGAGCTGCGCTGGATGGCTACACCTTC
CASSEGGGRAALDGYTF
>TRBD2|-|TRBJ2-7|TRBV10-3
TGTGCCATCAGCCTAGCGGGAGGTCCCTACGAGCAGTACTTC
CAISLAGGPYEQYF
>TRBD1|-|TRBJ1-2|TRBV10-2
TGCGCCAGCAGCCAACCCCGGACAGGGGGCTACTATGGCTACACCTTC
CASSQPRTGGYYGYTF
>-|-|TRBJ1-1|TRBV9
TGTGCCAGCAGCGTTGCGGGGGGCGAGGTTTTGGCTTTCTTT
CASSVAGGEVLAFF
>-|-|TRBJ2-7|TRBV24-1
TGTGCTACCAGTGATTTGAGGAGCGGAGAGCAGTACTTC
CATSDLRSGEQYF
>-|few|TRBJ2-7|TRBV5-4
TGTGCCAGCAGCTTCCAGGGTGAAGGGTACTACGAGCAGTACTTC
CASSFQGEGYYEQYF
>TRBD1|-|TRBJ1-6|TRBV10-3
TGTGCCCGGACACAGGGGCCTAATTCACCCCTCCACTTT
CARTQGPNSPLHF
>-|many|TRBJ2-6|TRBV19
TGTGCCAGTAGCCCGGGACACCTCTCTGGGGCCAACGTCCTGACTTTC
CASSPGHLSGANVLTF
>TRBD1|few|TRBJ1-2|TRBV6-6
TGTGCCAGCAGATGGGACAGGGACGTAGGTGGCTACACCTTC
CASRWDRDVGGYTF
>-|many|TRBJ1-1|TRBV29-1
TGCAGCGTTGATGAGAGGGCCACCAAAAACACTGAAGCTTTCTTT
CSVDERATKNTEAFF
>-|few|TRBJ2-7|TRBV7-2
TGTGCCAGCAGCTTAGAGTGGGCAGGGACGGGCAAGCAGTACTTC
CASSLEWAGTGKQYF
>TRBD1|few|TRBJ2-7|TRBV9
TGTGCCAGCAGTCCCGCGGACAGGGCCGGGGAGCAGTACTTC
CASSPADRAGEQYF
>-|-|TRBJ2-2|TRBV7-9
TGTGCCAGCGCTAGCGCGAACACCGGGGAGCTGTTTTTT
CASASANTGELFF
>TRBD1|-|TRBJ1-6|TRBV11-2
TGTGCCAGCAGCATTACAGGGGCATCACCCCTCCACTTT
CASSITGASPLHF
>-|-|TRBJ1-1|TRBV29-1
TGCAGCGTGGGGCTAGCGGGGAACACTGAAGCTTTCTTT
CSVGLAGNTEAFF
>-|many|TRBJ1-3|TRBV7-8
TGTGCCAGCAGCCGACAGGTCGATCCTGGAAACACCATATATTTT
CASSRQVDPGNTIYF
>-|-|TRBJ1-2|TRBV10-3
TGTGCCATCAATACAGGGAACTATGGCTACACCTTC
CAINTGNYGYTF
>-|few|TRBJ1-1|TRBV5-8
TGTGCCAGCAGCCGCCGAGAATTTGAAGCTTTCTTT
CASSRREFEAFF
>TRBD2|-|TRBJ2-7|TRBV7-9
TGTGCCAGCAGCTTGCCTAGCGGGAGTTTAGGGGAGCAGTACTTC
CASSLPSGSLGEQYF
>-|few|TRBJ1-5|TRBV7-8
TGTGCCAGCAGCTTAGGCAGGGATAGCAATCAGCCCCAGCATTTT
CASSLGRDSNQPQHF
>-|-|TRBJ1-2|TRBV10-3
TGTGCCATCAGTGTTGGACCAAGGGATGGCTACACCTTC
CAISVGPRDGYTF
>-|few|TRBJ1-1|TRBV7-3
TGTGCCAGCAGCTTACTAAACGGGGACACTGAAGCTTTCTTT
CASSLLNGDTEAFF
>-|many|TRBJ2-2|TRBV9
TGTGCCAGCAGCCCTAGACACACAAACACCGGGGAGCTGTTTTTT
CASSPRHTNTGELFF
>TRBD2|-|TRBJ2-7|TRBV19
TGTGCCAGTAGTACGGGACTAGCGGGTCGGGGCTACGAGCAGTACTTC
CASSTGLAGRGYEQYF
>-|-|TRBJ1-1|TRBV18
TGTGCCAGCTCACCATCGGGCAGAGAAGCTTTCTTT
CASSPSGREAFF